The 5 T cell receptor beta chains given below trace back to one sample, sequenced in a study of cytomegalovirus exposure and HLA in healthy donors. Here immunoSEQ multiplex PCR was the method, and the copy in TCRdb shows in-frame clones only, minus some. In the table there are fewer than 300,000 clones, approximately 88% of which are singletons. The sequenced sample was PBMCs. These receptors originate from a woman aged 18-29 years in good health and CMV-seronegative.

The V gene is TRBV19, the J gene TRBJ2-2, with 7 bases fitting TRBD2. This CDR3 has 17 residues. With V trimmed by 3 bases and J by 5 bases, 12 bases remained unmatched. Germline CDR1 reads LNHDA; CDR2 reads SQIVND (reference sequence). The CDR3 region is CASSIVPAGAGTGELFF. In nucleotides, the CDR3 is TGTGCCAGTAGTATTGTCCCCGCGGGAGCGGGGACCGGGGAGCTGTTTTTT.

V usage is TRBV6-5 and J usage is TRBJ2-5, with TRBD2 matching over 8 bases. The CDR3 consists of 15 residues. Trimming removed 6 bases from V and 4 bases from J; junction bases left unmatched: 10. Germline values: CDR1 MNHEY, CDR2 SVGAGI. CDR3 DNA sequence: TGTGCCAGCAGCCTCGGGGGGGAGACGGGAGAGACCCAGTACTTC. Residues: CASSLGGETGETQYF.

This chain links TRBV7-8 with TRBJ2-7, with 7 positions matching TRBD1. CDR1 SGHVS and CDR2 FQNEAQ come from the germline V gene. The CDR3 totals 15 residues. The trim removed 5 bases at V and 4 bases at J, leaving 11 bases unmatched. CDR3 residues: CASSRTTGPIYEQYF. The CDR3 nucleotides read TGTGCCAGCAGCCGGACGACAGGGCCTATTTACGAGCAGTACTTC. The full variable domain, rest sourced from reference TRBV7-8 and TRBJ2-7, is GAGVSQSPRYKVAKRGQDVALRCDPISGHVSLFWYQQALGQGPEFLTYFQNEAQLDKSGLPSDRFFAERPEGSVSTLKIQRTQQEDSAVYLCASSRTTGPIYEQYFGPGTRLTVT.

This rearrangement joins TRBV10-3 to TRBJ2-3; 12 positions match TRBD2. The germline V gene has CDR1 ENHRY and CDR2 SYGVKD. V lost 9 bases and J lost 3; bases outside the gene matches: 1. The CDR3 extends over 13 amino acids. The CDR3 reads CAMGTSGTDTQYF. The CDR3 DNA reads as TGTGCCATGGGGACTAGCGGGACAGATACGCAGTATTTT.

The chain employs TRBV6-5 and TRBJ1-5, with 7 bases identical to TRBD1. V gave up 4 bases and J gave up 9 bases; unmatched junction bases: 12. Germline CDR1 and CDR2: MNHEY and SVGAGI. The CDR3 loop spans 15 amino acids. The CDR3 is CASSSGQRPRWPQHF. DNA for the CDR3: TGTGCCAGCAGTTCGGGACAGAGGCCCCGTTGGCCCCAGCATTTT.